The 20 T cell receptor beta chains below all came from one sample that was sequenced in a study of identical twins. MiXCR, applied by TCRdb to the 5' RACE reads, yields one record per CDR3 protein. The sample holds hundreds of thousands of distinct CDR3 sequences, under 8.5% seen once. These data are also associated with another study on yellow fever vaccine responses in identical twins.

Source material: PBMCs. These TCRs come from a young woman in good health.

This clonotype was detected a few times. The CDR3 DNA follows: TGTGCCAGCAGTTTTGACAGGGTTGCCAAAAACATTCAGTACTTC. Its translation is CASSFDRVAKNIQYF. The chain uses TRBV12-3 or TRBV12-4 and TRBJ2-4; 7 nucleotides line up with TRBD1. V was clipped by 3 bases and J by 1 base; unmatched bases: 3. The CDR3 has 15 amino acids.

This clonotype has a handful of counts. The chain has TRBV15 and TRBJ2-7; no reliable D call. Trimming left V 0 bases short and J 2 bases short, with 8 bases between. Germline lookup yields CDR1 LNHNV and CDR2 YYDKDF (reference sequence). The CDR3 totals 14 residues. CDR3 in DNA: TGTGCCACCAGCAGAGAGAAGGGCACCTACGAGCAGTACGTC. Residues: CATSREKGTYEQYV.

The chain uses TRBV12-3 or TRBV12-4 and TRBJ2-5; 11 positions match TRBD1. V gave up 6 bases and J gave up 5 bases; unmatched junction bases: 11. The CDR3 is 16 residues long. The CDR3 bases are TGTGCCAGCAGACTGACCGGACAGGGGGCAAGGGAGACCCAGTACTTC. This sequence encodes CASRLTGQGARETQYF.

This clonotype appeared a few times. The J gene is TRBJ2-3, the V gene TRBV20-1; D is ambiguous. Germline V gene data show CDR1 as DFQATT and CDR2 as SNEGSKA (reference sequence). V lost 4 bases to trimming and J lost 2 bases, with 1 base between them. The CDR3 contains 10 residues. The CDR3 DNA is TGCAGTGCTAACACAGATACGCAGTATTTT. This sequence encodes CSANTDTQYF.

This clonotype showed up just a few times. J is TRBJ2-7 and V is TRBV27, with 11 positions matching TRBD2. Germline V lookup: CDR1 MNHEY, CDR2 SMNVEV (reference sequence). CDR3 length: 16 amino acids. With V trimmed by 7 bases and J by 2 bases, 10 bases remained unmatched. The CDR3 region has the DNA TGTGCCAGCATTGGGGCTAGCGGGAGGTACACCTACGAGCAGTACTTC. Translation: CASIGASGRYTYEQYF.

This clonotype was counted a few times. This chain links TRBV7-3 with TRBJ2-1; 12 bases map to TRBD2. CDR3 length: 19 residues. J was trimmed by 2 bases and V by 0 bases; bases with no gene match: 8. Germline loops: CDR1 SGHTA, CDR2 FQGTGA. This CDR3 reads CASSLTSLAGGGAYNEQFF. The CDR3 DNA reads as TGTGCCAGCAGCTTAACAAGTCTAGCGGGAGGGGGGGCCTACAATGAGCAGTTCTTC.

The V gene is TRBV5-5, the J gene TRBJ2-7, with D uncertain. Germline V lookup: CDR1 SGHKS, CDR2 YYEKEE (reference sequence). CDR3 length: 15 amino acids. V shed 0 bases and J shed 0 bases, with 10 bases lying between them. The CDR3 loop is CASSLGAALSYEQYF. Written as DNA, the CDR3 is TGTGCCAGCAGCTTGGGGGCGGCTCTCTCCTACGAGCAGTACTTC. The variable domain in full, with the rest retrieved from reference TRBV5-5 and TRBJ2-7, is DAGVTQSPTHLIKTRGQQVTLRCSPISGHKSVSWYQQVLGQGPQFIFQYYEKEERGRGNFPDRFSARQFPNYSSELNVNALLLGDSALYLCASSLGAALSYEQYFGPGTRLTVT.

The chain has TRBV12-3 or TRBV12-4 and TRBJ2-4; tentatively, D is TRBD1 or TRBD2 (6 bases each). V was cut by 2 bases and J by 7 bases, with 12 bases left in between. This CDR3 has 14 residues. The CDR3 spells CASSLTGTGNIQYF. The CDR3 bases are TGTGCCAGCAGTTTAACAGGGACTGGGAACATTCAGTACTTC.

This clonotype came up a few times. V usage is TRBV27 and J usage is TRBJ1-2; a weak D match, TRBD1 (5 bases). This CDR3 region has 13 residues. In germline, CDR1 is MNHEY, CDR2 SMNVEV (reference sequence). V lost 5 bases to trimming and J lost 7 bases, with 14 bases between them. CDR3 DNA: TGTGCCAGCAGTCAGAGGGGCGGCTCTGGCTACACCTTC. Its translation is CASSQRGGSGYTF.

This clonotype was picked up many times. This sequence joins TRBV6-5 and TRBJ2-7; no firm D call. This CDR3 is built from 15 residues. CDR1 is MNHEY and CDR2 is SVGAGI in the germline V gene. Trimming took 0 bases from V and 0 from J, leaving 9 bases between them. The DNA for the CDR3 is TGTGCCAGCAGTTACTCGAGGCGGAGCTCCTACGAGCAGTACGTC. As protein: CASSYSRRSSYEQYV.

This clonotype was counted many times. The J gene is TRBJ2-3, the V gene TRBV4-2; possibly TRBD1 for D (6 bases). The CDR3 length is 12 residues. From germline, CDR1 is LGHNA and CDR2 YNFKEQ. V was clipped by 6 bases and J by 5 bases, with 9 bases between them. The CDR3 here is CASSPGVDTQYF. For the CDR3, the DNA is TGTGCCAGCAGTCCAGGGGTAGATACGCAGTATTTT.

The chain links TRBV7-9 to TRBJ2-5; 11 nucleotides match TRBD1. The junction had 8 bases not matched to a gene; V was cut back by 4 bases and J by 4 bases. CDR1 SEHNR and CDR2 FQNEAQ come from the germline V gene (reference sequence). The CDR3 is made up of 16 amino acids. The CDR3 region has the DNA TGTGCCAGCAGCTCAGAGGACAGGGGGCGCCCAGAGACCCAGTACTTC. Translating it yields CASSSEDRGRPETQYF.

This clonotype was counted between two and nine times. The chain employs TRBV29-1 and TRBJ2-7; TRBD2 matches at 7 bases. Trimming took 5 bases from V and 2 from J; bases not matched to a gene: 12. The V gene's germline CDR1 is SQVTM and CDR2 ANQGSEA. The CDR3 consists of 15 residues. DNA for the CDR3: TGCAGCGTTTCGGCATCGTGGGAGGGAACCTACGAGCAGTACTTC. It specifies CSVSASWEGTYEQYF.

The chain recombines TRBV20-1 with TRBJ2-1, with TRBD2 matching over 9 bases. CDR1 is DFQATT and CDR2 is SNEGSKA in the germline V gene (reference sequence). This CDR3 contains 15 residues. V was clipped by 1 base and J by 4 bases; unmatched bases: 5. The CDR3 sequence is CSARAVAGGYNEQFF. CDR3 bases: TGCAGTGCTAGAGCGGTTGCGGGGGGGTACAATGAGCAGTTCTTC.

This clonotype was seen many times. The J gene is TRBJ2-1, the V gene TRBV11-2; 8 nucleotides match TRBD2. CDR1 and CDR2 from the germline V gene are SGHAT and FQNNGV. Trimming took 4 bases from V and 2 from J; bases not matched to a gene: 1. CDR3 length: 14 amino acids. Here the CDR3 reads CASSSTSAYNEQFF. Written as DNA, the CDR3 is TGTGCCAGCAGCTCGACTAGCGCCTACAATGAGCAGTTCTTC. Full variable domain (remainder filled in from reference TRBV11-2 and TRBJ2-1): EAGVAQSPRYKIIEKRQSVAFWCNPISGHATLYWYQQILGQGPKLLIQFQNNGVVDDSQLPKDRFSAERLKGVDSTLKIQPAKLEDSAVYLCASSSTSAYNEQFFGPGTRLTVL.

This clonotype was recorded a few times. This chain links TRBV6-1 with TRBJ2-7, with D hard to call. Trimming left V 5 bases short and J 1 base short, with 12 bases between. Per the germline V gene, CDR1 is MNHNS and CDR2 is SASEGT. The CDR3 runs to 14 residues. CDR3 sequence: CASSPVDGSYEQYF. Written as DNA, the CDR3 is TGTGCCAGCAGTCCCGTCGACGGTTCCTACGAGCAGTACTTC.

The V and J genes are TRBV24-1 and TRBJ2-2; 7 bases fit TRBD1. The CDR3 extends over 16 amino acids. The V gene's germline CDR1 is KGHDR and CDR2 SFDVKD. With 1 base clipped from V and 3 bases from J, the junction kept 4 bases outside the gene matches. CDR3 protein: CATSDLGGYDTGELFF. Written as DNA, the CDR3 is TGTGCCACCAGTGATTTAGGGGGCTACGACACCGGGGAGCTGTTTTTT.

This chain uses TRBV20-1 with TRBJ2-7, with TRBD1 as a possible D gene (6 bases). Gene TRBJ2-1 matches the end of the DNA better, so the J call may be wrong. From germline, CDR1 is DFQATT and CDR2 SNEGSKA (reference sequence). This CDR3 spans 14 amino acids. CDR3 nucleotide sequence: TGCAGTGCTAGACCGACAGGTTCGGCCTACGAGCAGTTCTTC. Translating gives CSARPTGSAYEQFF.

V gene TRBV28 combines with J gene TRBJ1-2; 7 nucleotides match TRBD1. The V segment lost 7 bases and the J segment 2 bases; nucleotides outside the gene matches: 7. This CDR3 has 14 amino acids. The germline V gene encodes CDR1 MDHEN and CDR2 SYDVKM. CDR3 sequence (DNA): TGTGCCAGCACCACTATGGACAGGAACTATGGCTACACCTTC. Protein: CASTTMDRNYGYTF.

This clonotype was picked up a small number of times. The chain couples TRBV5-1 to TRBJ2-2, with D possibly being TRBD2 (5 bases). Trimming removed 4 bases at V and 0 bases at J, with 10 bases between. CDR3 length: 15 residues. Germline assignment: CDR1 SGHRS and CDR2 YFSETQ. The DNA for the CDR3 is TGCGCCAGCAGCCCCGCGGAGGCGAACACCGGGGAGCTGTTTTTT. Its translation: CASSPAEANTGELFF.